This entry is about one T cell receptor beta chain. Its antigen is not yet known. Base qualities are not recorded, but no much larger clone differs from it by a single base. The junction carries 16 bases between V and J, which are trimmed by 5 bases and 5 bases respectively. The CDR3, cysteine through phenylalanine, is 14 amino acids long. Only the CDR3 region is kept as DNA, spanning 42 bases read in frame from base 1. Based on the germline V gene, the CDR1 and CDR2 sequences are SGHAT and FQNNGV. TCRbeta CDR3 regions were amplified from genomic DNA by means of the immunoSEQ Assay, a bias-controlled multiplex PCR. Concerning the study's data processing: Nucleated cell counts per sample were estimated from amplification of reference gene primers within the assay. To quantify the absolute abundance of each unique TCRbeta CDR3 rearrangement, sequence reads were collapsed and filtered. For each sample, productive Simpson clonality was calculated as the square root of Simpson's diversity index across productive rearrangements. Here the immuneACCESS table is served through TCRdb, limited to in-frame sequences with V and J called. Missing clones are a known gap in these copies; in checked studies unresolved V genes cover under half, and the rest lacks a known reason. The D gene and trimming were derived from the DNA, and the V and J assignments and clone size from that table. This sample is represented by over 90,000 clones; approximately 80% of them were singletons. The ten top clones hold 4.5% to 5.5% of the sample.

This entry belongs to a study of blood T cell repertoires in COVID-19 (dated by TCRdb to the early 2020s). As for the study more broadly: Collaborator samples came from the United States, Italy and Spain and covered acute and convalescent phases of COVID-19. The material from the prospective study consisted of cDNA or gDNA derived from T cells, B-cell-depleted T cells, or PBMCs. Deeply sampled blood TCRbeta repertoires from subjects exposed to, actively infected with, or recovered from COVID-19 were included in the dataset. The repertoires were made available in a free public database intended to serve as a resource for research on the immune response to SARS-CoV-2. The samples were drawn from the first 160 participants of the ongoing ImmuneRACE study and from 1,254 subjects provided by 6 global collaborators. The sample metadata nearly always contained a de-identified subject ID, COVID-19 status, age in years and sex. Where available, HLA class I and class II types were taken from metadata supplied by the sample provider and were not determined by assay-based typing.

Paper-wide results and their limitations: How much clinical and demographic metadata was included differed by source and by participant, and the metadata was provided uncurated.

In Seattle, one collaborating source enrolled patients while the infection was active and tracked those patients longitudinally over the course of disease. Collaborating institutions collected whole blood in K2EDTA tubes following their own protocols. For TCRbeta analysis, collaborator samples were shipped as frozen whole blood, as isolated PBMCs, or as DNA extracted from either sample type. Sequencing was carried out using peripheral blood. This sequence was found in a man older than 75 with COVID-19, enrolled during active disease. Recombination linked TRBV11-2 to TRBJ2-7; D gene: possibly TRBD2, on 5 matching bases. The CDR3 reads as follows: CASSLNPEAHEQYF. The bases read TGTGCCAGCAGCCTAAACCCGGAGGCCCACGAGCAGTACTTC.